This T cell receptor (beta chain) is from a study of T cells in Graves' hyperthyroidism and ophthalmopathy (dated by TCRdb to the late 2010s). Background on the whole study: Peripheral blood samples were taken at the time of initial diagnosis, prior to any treatment. To identify distinguishing TCR V-J signatures, a discovery cohort of around 100 patients was used, comprising 40 to 45 with Graves' ophthalmopathy and 57 with stable Graves' hyperthyroidism. Whether ophthalmopathy could be predicted prospectively was tested in an independent validation cohort made up of 18 hyperthyroidism patients plus 17 patients who later progressed to ophthalmopathy. The 95 to 100 discovery patients were divided at random into training and test sets in a 7:3 ratio. The study also compared thyroid tissue and blood T-cell repertoires from more than five Graves' hyperthyroidism patients. After sampling, hyperthyroidism patients received methimazole starting at 30 mg daily, and ophthalmopathy patients received high-dose intravenous methylprednisolone. The paper describes TCR Vbeta CDR3 sequencing of 120 to 150 peripheral blood samples, made up of some 40 ophthalmopathy patients, 70 to 80 hyperthyroidism patients and 17 progressor patients.

What the authors observed across the whole study: Sample size was not statistically predetermined, and investigators were not blinded to group allocation. A 13 V-J signature model separated ophthalmopathy from stable hyperthyroidism, with approximately 87% sensitivity and around 84% specificity in cross-validation and 80%/75% in testing. In validation, the model predicted progression to ophthalmopathy a median of roughly 6.2 months before onset, with about 67% sensitivity and roughly 77% specificity. Most expanded thyroid clonotypes (frequency above 0.001) were also found in blood, which suggests that blood repertoires may mirror thyroid immune responses.

Stable Graves' hyperthyroidism was defined as no progression to ophthalmopathy during 18 months of follow-up. Hyperthyroidism patients were aged 18 to 65 years and newly diagnosed, with disease duration of less than 2 months. Patients with uncontrolled infections, other autoimmune diseases, pregnancy or lactation were excluded. Diagnoses relied on clinical symptoms, serum thyroxine and TRAb, thyroid ultrasound and orbital computed tomography. PBMCs were isolated from 7.5 to 10 ml of fresh peripheral blood by Ficoll-Paque density gradient centrifugation. Trizol reagent was used to extract total RNA, and RNA quality was then checked on an Agilent 2100 Bioanalyzer. This clonotype was observed a handful of times. Which antigen it targets is not known. No base qualities exist here, and no much larger clone lies one base off it. The CDR3 numbers 13 residues from cysteine through phenylalanine. Here the CDR3 DNA is all that survives: 39 bases in frame from base 1. Trimming at the junction amounts to 0 bases on V and 6 bases on J, and the germline ends lie 6 bases apart. CDR1 and CDR2 are drawn from the germline V gene (reference sequence): WNHNN, SYGVQD.

TCR beta CDR3 regions were amplified from RNA transcripts. The first round of RT-PCR for the TCR CDR3 was performed with the HTBI primer set and the Qiagen OneStep RT-PCR kit. The libraries were constructed in a second round of multiplex PCR and then size-selected and purified. Sequencing of the libraries was done on an Illumina HiSeq2000 using paired-end 100 bp reads. Processing in the source paper ran as follows. SOAPnuke was used to process the raw data, with reads discarded if the reads contained adapters or uncalled bases, had a mean Phred below 15, or lacked an exact constant-primer or identifier match. COPE v1.2.5 was used to merge high-quality paired reads, and clonotypes were defined as unique nucleotide sequences. MiTCR v1.1 was used to align clonotypes to the IMGT TRBV, TRBD and TRBJ reference segments. Analysis was restricted to V-J combinations with a frequency above 0.0001, which covered roughly 99% of repertoires. The TCS score was defined as F50 (clonal expansion) divided by E x V (chaos), with BLOSUM62-based TCRdist calculated between CDR3 peptides within each V-J. Welch's t-statistics and random forest reduced 450 to 600 V-J features to 10 to 15, which were used in a naive Bayes classifier (R e1071). The raw public reads went through TCRdb reprocessing: fastp at Q25, MiXCR clone calling, in-frame beta chains kept. CDR3 protein sequences are deduplicated, and each keeps its most common genes and DNA. The V and J calls, along with clone size, are taken from TCRdb and not from the paper's own processing. Present in this sample are about 380,000 distinct CDR3 sequences, over 11% of which were seen just once. The ten top clones hold approximately 10% of the sample.

Recombination linked TRBV10-1 to TRBJ2-1, with TRBD1 as a weak D call on 5 bases. This TCR was recovered from a woman aged 55-70 years with Graves' hyperthyroidism. Sample: blood. The CDR3 protein sequence reads: CASSESRGNEQFF. The DNA sequence is given as TGCGCCAGCAGTGAGTCTAGGGGCAATGAGCAGTTCTTC.